The rows below give T cell receptor beta chains drawn from one sample of a study of T cells in Graves' hyperthyroidism and ophthalmopathy. Via MiXCR, TCRdb re-called the multiplex PCR reads, giving one row per CDR3 protein. This repertoire shows around 340,000 distinct CDR3 sequences, roughly 15% found once; its top ten account for approximately 30%. The sequencing sample was made of blood. The receptor set was obtained from a woman in her twenties or thirties with Graves' hyperthyroidism that later progressed to Graves' ophthalmopathy. The CDR3 runs from the conserved cysteine through the conserved F or W. Fields, in order: CDR3 length, V gene, clone size, D gene, CDR3 protein. A D gene is named only where the DNA matches it firmly. Size is omitted from some rows. Given values are once, few, many or a class for expanded clones.

>12|TRBV20-1|few|NA
CSAREATAEQFF
>15|TRBV27|NA|NA
CASSFGGNVANVLTF
>16|TRBV12-3/TRBV12-4|many|NA
CASSLGQGGLYEKLFF
>17|TRBV6-5|few|TRBD2
CASSYTGTSGSTDTQYF
>14|TRBV4-1|NA|NA
CASSQGAFTDTQYF
>13|TRBV19|many|NA
CASTSDRTNEAFF
>16|TRBV6-1|NA|NA
CASSDPRRGFSNEQFF
>15|TRBV28|many|NA
CASSIRRTDTDTQYF
>11|TRBV20-1|many|NA
CSARAGSGYTF
>15|TRBV7-8|few|NA
CASSSGGDFSYEQYF
>15|TRBV4-1|few|NA
CASSQGTDASDTQYF
>17|TRBV11-2|few|TRBD1
CASSALKGQASSYEQYF
>12|TRBV27|many|NA
CASSTVNYGYTF
>13|TRBV19|NA|NA
CASRRDQGYGYTF